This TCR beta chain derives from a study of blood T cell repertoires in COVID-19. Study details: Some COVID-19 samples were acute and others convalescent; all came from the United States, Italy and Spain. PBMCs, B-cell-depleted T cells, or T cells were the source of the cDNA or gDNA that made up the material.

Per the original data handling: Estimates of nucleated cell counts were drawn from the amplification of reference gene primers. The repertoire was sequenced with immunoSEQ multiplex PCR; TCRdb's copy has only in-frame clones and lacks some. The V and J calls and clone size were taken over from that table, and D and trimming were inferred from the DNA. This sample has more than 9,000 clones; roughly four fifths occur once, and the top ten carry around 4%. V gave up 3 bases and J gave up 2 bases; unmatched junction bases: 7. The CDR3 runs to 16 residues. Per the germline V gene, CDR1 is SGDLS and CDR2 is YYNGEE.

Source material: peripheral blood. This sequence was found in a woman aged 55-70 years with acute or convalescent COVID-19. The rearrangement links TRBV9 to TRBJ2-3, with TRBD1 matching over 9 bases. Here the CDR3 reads CASSATGQGYTDTQYF. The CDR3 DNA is TGTGCCAGCAGCGCGACGGGACAGGGTTACACAGATACGCAGTATTTT. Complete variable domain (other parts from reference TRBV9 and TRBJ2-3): DSGVTQTPKHLITATGQRVTLRCSPRSGDLSVYWYQQSLDQGLQFLIQYYNGEERAKGNILERFSAQQFPDLHSELNLSSLELGDSALYFCASSATGQGYTDTQYFGPGTRLTVL.